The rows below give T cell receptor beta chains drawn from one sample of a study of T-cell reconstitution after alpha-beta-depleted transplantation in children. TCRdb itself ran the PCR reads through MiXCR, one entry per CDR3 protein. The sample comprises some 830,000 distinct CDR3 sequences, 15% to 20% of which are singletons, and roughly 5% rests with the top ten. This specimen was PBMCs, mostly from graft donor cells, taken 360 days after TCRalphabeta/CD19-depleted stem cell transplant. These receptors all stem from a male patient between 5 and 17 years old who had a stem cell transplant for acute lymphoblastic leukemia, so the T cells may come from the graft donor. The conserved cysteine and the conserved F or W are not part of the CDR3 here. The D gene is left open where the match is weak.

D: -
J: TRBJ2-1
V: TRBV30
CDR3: AWRLGSLSYNEQF

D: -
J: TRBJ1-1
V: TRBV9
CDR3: ASSVTGNTEAF

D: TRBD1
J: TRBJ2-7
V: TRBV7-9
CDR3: ASSFTQTGTGPYEQY

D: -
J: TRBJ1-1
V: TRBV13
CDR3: ASSLGRGPEAF

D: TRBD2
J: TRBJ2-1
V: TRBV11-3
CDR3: ASSSTGGPGYEQF

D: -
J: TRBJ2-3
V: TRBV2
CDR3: ASSGPLADTQY

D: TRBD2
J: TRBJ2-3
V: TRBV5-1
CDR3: ASSLEMGLAGRTDTQY

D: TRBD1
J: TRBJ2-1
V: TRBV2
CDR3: ASSEWGQGSLNEQF

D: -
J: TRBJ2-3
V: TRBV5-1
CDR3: ASSLEAPSTDTQY

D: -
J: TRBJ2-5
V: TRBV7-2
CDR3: ASSLLLFGAHVFAHLYQETQY

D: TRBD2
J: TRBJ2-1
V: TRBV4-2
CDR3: ASSQPGLARPHEQF

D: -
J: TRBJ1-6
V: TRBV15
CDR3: ATGDSPLH

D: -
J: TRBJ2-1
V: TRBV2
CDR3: ASSHGTSGNEQF

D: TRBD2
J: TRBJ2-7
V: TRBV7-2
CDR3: ASSPEGASGMYEQY

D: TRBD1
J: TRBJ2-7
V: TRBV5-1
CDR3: ASSPGQDSYEQY

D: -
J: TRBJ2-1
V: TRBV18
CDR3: ASSPRGSNNEQF

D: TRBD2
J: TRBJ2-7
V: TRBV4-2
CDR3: ASSQVTREERPYEQY

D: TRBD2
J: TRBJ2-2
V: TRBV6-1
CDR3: ASSDEREGTGELF

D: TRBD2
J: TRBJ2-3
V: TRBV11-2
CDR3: ASSYQTSGGTDTQY

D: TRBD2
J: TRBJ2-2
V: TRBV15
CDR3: ATSPGLARAGELF

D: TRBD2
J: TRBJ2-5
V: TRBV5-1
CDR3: ASSLELAAQETQY

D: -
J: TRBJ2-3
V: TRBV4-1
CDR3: ASSQAQRRQRDTQY

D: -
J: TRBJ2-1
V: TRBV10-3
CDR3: AISESEGLTWNEQF

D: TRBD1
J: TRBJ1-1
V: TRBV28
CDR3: ASIGWGQLMNTEAF

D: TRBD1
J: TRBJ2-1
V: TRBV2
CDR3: ASHRGLSYNEQF

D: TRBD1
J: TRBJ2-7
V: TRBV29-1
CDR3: SVTGTVTYEQY

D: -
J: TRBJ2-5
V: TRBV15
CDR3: ATSWLIWGSQETQY

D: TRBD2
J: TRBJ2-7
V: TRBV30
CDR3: AWRGVGLASYEQY

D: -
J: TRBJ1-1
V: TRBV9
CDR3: ASSVSQATSGLNTEAF

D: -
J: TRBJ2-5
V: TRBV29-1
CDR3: SVERHLTGETQY

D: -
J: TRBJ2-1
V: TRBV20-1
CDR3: SARDLAGSAYNEQF

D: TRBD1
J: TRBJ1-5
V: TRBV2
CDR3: ASSDPHDRGRNQPQH

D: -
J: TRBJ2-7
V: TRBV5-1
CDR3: ASSLEMGPYEQY

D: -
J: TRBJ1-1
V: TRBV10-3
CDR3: AISTPGNTEAF

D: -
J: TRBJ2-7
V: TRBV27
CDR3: ASSPEGSRVTYEQY